The 8 T cell receptor beta chains reported below all come from one sample, sequenced in a study of cytomegalovirus exposure and HLA in healthy donors. Primers for the PCR totalled 60 Vbeta and 13 Jbeta. Sequencing used immunoSEQ multiplex PCR; TCRdb keeps in-frame clones, though not all of them. Among about 43,000 clones listed, under 60% were seen once. Sequencing was performed on PBMCs. Receptors originate from a man aged 60 to 69 in good health and CMV-seronegative.

The chain recombines TRBV30 with TRBJ2-5; no clear D. The germline gives CDR1 GTSNPN, CDR2 SVGIG (reference sequence). The CDR3 contains 13 residues. The V gene lost 2 bases and the J gene lost 2 bases, with 9 bases spanning the gap. The DNA of the CDR3 is TGTGCCTGGAGTATCACAGAACAAGAGACCCAGTACTTC. This encodes CAWSITEQETQYF.

This chain connects TRBV5-4 to TRBJ2-7; 8 nucleotides agree with TRBD2. The CDR3 sequence is 16 residues long. V shed 3 bases, J shed 4 bases, and the junction held 12 bases outside the gene matches. Germline V gene data show CDR1 as SGHNT and CDR2 as YYREEE (reference sequence). In nucleotides, the CDR3 is TGTGCCAGCAGCTCAGGAAGAGCGGGAGTAGGGTACGAGCAGTACTTC. It specifies CASSSGRAGVGYEQYF.

Only a few counts were recorded for this clone. This rearrangement joins TRBV9 to TRBJ2-7; the match to TRBD2 covers 7 bases. J was trimmed by 4 bases and V by 3 bases; bases with no gene match: 10. CDR1 and CDR2 from the germline V gene are SGDLS and YYNGEE. This CDR3 has 15 residues. The CDR3 sequence is CASSAGGGPLYEQYF. The CDR3 DNA is TGTGCCAGCAGCGCCGGGGGAGGGCCTCTATACGAGCAGTACTTC.

The chain couples TRBV25-1 to TRBJ1-4, with 10 bases that match TRBD1. The CDR3 covers 15 residues. The junction had 5 bases not matched to a gene; V was cut back by 3 bases and J by 7 bases. The germline CDR1 and CDR2 sequences are MGHDK and SYGVNS. CDR3 sequence: CASSDKTGGLEKLFF. The CDR3 DNA sequence: TGTGCCAGCAGTGATAAGACAGGGGGCCTTGAAAAACTGTTTTTT.

This chain connects TRBV25-1 to TRBJ1-6, with D perhaps TRBD1 (5 bases). Germline V gene data show CDR1 as MGHDK and CDR2 as SYGVNS. Trimming took 4 bases from V and 4 from J, leaving 11 bases between them. This CDR3 contains 15 residues. CDR3 loop: CASSVRGGYNSPLHF. Here the CDR3 DNA reads TGTGCCAGCAGTGTGCGGGGCGGGTATAATTCACCCCTCCACTTT.

This chain uses TRBV11-2 with TRBJ1-3; no definite D call. Germline-derived CDR1 and CDR2 are SGHAT and FQNNGV. The CDR3 is made up of 15 amino acids. The ends were cut back, 6 bases at V and 4 bases at J, with 16 bases in the middle. CDR3 DNA: TGTGCCAGCAGGATGTTGAGGGAGCAAGGAAACACCATATATTTT. Translating gives CASRMLREQGNTIYF.

The chain couples TRBV30 to TRBJ1-2; D is possibly TRBD1 (6 bases). Germline assignment: CDR1 GTSNPN and CDR2 SVGIG (reference sequence). There are 13 residues in the CDR3. V gave up 8 bases and J gave up 5 bases, with 18 bases separating them. DNA of the CDR3: TGTGCCGGAAGAGGACAGACGTCGTATGGCTACACCTTC. Its translation is CAGRGQTSYGYTF.

This rearrangement joins TRBV5-1 to TRBJ2-1; 9 nucleotides agree with TRBD2. There are 17 residues in the CDR3. V was clipped by 1 base and J by 3 bases; unmatched bases: 8. Per the germline V gene, CDR1 is SGHRS and CDR2 is YFSETQ. CDR3 sequence reads: CASSLMWSGRLYNEQFF. CDR3 coding DNA: TGCGCCAGCAGCTTGATGTGGAGCGGGAGGCTCTACAATGAGCAGTTCTTC.